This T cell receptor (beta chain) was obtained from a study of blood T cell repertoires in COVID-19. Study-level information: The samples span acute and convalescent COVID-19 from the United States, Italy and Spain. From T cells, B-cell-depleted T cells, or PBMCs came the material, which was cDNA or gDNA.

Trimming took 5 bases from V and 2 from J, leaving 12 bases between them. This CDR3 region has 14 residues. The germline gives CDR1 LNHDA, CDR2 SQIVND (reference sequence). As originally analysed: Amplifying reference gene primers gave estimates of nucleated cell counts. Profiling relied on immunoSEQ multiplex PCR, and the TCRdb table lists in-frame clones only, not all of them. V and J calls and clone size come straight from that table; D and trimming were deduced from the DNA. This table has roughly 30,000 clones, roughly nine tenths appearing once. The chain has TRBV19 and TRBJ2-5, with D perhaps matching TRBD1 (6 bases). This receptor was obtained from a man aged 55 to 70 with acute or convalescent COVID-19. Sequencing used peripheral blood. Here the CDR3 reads CASSSGQRQETQYF. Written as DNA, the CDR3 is TGTGCCAGTAGTTCGGGACAAAGGCAAGAGACCCAGTACTTC.